These T cell receptor beta chains were read from a single sample in a study of blood T cells in healthy people across ages. TCRdb used MiXCR to reprocess the 5' RACE reads, holding one entry per CDR3 protein. The data contain some 1,500,000 distinct CDR3 sequences, about 42% of them singletons. Specimen: blood. The receptor source for this set is a woman under 30 in good health. Each CDR3 is given without its conserved first and last residue. Each record gives: V gene, CDR3 protein.

V gene: TRBV6-6; CDR3 protein: ASTRQGANYGCT
V gene: TRBV3-1; CDR3 protein: ASSEACGYT
V gene: TRBV7-8; CDR3 protein: ASQTTSGLGETQY
V gene: TRBV6-4; CDR3 protein: ASSGGDAGELF
V gene: TRBV19; CDR3 protein: ASSRISNNEKLF
V gene: TRBV19; CDR3 protein: ASTPGGDSTYEQY
V gene: TRBV10-3; CDR3 protein: AISGLQGLTDTQY
V gene: TRBV19; CDR3 protein: ASSAGPLYGYNEQF
V gene: TRBV7-2; CDR3 protein: ASSLPVDRMNTEAF
V gene: TRBV12-3/TRBV12-4; CDR3 protein: ASNALQEETQY
V gene: TRBV9; CDR3 protein: ASSETGGARTDTQY
V gene: TRBV7-9; CDR3 protein: ASSALQGGKLF
V gene: TRBV20-1; CDR3 protein: SARGLLRQGYEQY
V gene: TRBV5-5; CDR3 protein: ASSLGRMNTDTQY
V gene: TRBV9; CDR3 protein: ASSTNAYEQY
V gene: TRBV20-1; CDR3 protein: SATKAGGSYNEQY
V gene: TRBV28; CDR3 protein: ASSPSGLAKYEQY
V gene: TRBV6-1; CDR3 protein: ASFLYEQY
V gene: TRBV5-1; CDR3 protein: ASSLDGGTKNQPQH
V gene: TRBV18; CDR3 protein: ASSPFLPGSFSYNEQF
V gene: TRBV5-5; CDR3 protein: ASSWGKNEQY
V gene: TRBV5-1; CDR3 protein: VSSLRIGGDGANVLT
V gene: TRBV29-1; CDR3 protein: SARTGGGPEEKLF